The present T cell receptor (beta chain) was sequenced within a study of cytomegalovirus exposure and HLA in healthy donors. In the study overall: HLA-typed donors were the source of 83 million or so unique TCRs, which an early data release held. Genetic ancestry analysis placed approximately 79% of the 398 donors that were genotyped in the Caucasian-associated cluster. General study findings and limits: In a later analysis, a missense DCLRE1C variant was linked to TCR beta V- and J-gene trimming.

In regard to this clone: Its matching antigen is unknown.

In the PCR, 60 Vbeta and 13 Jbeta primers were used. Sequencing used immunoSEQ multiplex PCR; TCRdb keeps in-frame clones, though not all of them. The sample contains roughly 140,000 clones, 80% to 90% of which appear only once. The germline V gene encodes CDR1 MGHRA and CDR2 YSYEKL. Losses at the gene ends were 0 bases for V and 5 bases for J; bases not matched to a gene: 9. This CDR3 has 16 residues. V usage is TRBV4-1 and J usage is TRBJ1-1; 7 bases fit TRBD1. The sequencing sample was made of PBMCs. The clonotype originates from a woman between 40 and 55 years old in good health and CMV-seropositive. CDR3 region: CASSQDGTALVTEAFF. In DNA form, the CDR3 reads TGCGCCAGCAGCCAAGACGGGACAGCCCTCGTGACTGAAGCTTTCTTT.